Listed below are T cell receptor beta chains from one sample, sequenced in a study of cytomegalovirus exposure and HLA in healthy donors. TCRdb's copy holds only in-frame clones and misses some; the assay was immunoSEQ multiplex PCR. The sample holds tens of thousands of clones. Material: PBMCs. These receptors all come from a woman between 40 and 50 years old in good health and CMV-seropositive. The CDR3 runs from the conserved cysteine through the conserved F or W. A D gene is named only where the DNA matches it firmly.

v_call: TRBV28
d_call: TRBD1
j_call: TRBJ2-6
cdr3_aa: CASIPGQGAGANVLTF
cdr3_nt: TGTGCCAGCATCCCGGGACAGGGCGCTGGGGCCAACGTCCTGACTTTC

v_call: TRBV18
d_call: TRBD1
j_call: TRBJ2-7
cdr3_aa: CASSPPDRVGHEQYF
cdr3_nt: TGTGCCAGCTCACCACCGGACAGGGTTGGACACGAGCAGTACTTC

v_call: TRBV5-6
d_call: .
j_call: TRBJ1-1
cdr3_aa: CASSYPGGGAFF
cdr3_nt: TGTGCCAGCAGCTATCCGGGTGGCGGAGCTTTCTTT

v_call: TRBV19
d_call: .
j_call: TRBJ2-7
cdr3_aa: CASSIVEGIGEQYF
cdr3_nt: TGTGCCAGTAGTATAGTGGAGGGGATCGGCGAGCAGTACTTC

v_call: TRBV4-1
d_call: .
j_call: TRBJ2-7
cdr3_aa: CASSHRTQGKGQYEQYF
cdr3_nt: TGCGCCAGCAGCCATCGGACCCAGGGGAAGGGGCAATACGAGCAGTACTTC

v_call: TRBV7-2
d_call: TRBD2
j_call: TRBJ2-3
cdr3_aa: CASSPGLPSGGTDTQYF
cdr3_nt: TGTGCCAGCAGCCCAGGCCTGCCTAGCGGGGGGACAGATACGCAGTATTTT

v_call: TRBV4-1
d_call: .
j_call: TRBJ1-2
cdr3_aa: CASSQLQGGYGYTF
cdr3_nt: TGCGCCAGCAGCCAATTACAGGGCGGCTATGGCTACACCTTC

v_call: TRBV2
d_call: .
j_call: TRBJ1-2
cdr3_aa: CASSERSVYGYTF
cdr3_nt: TGTGCCAGCAGCGAACGCTCAGTCTATGGCTACACCTTC

v_call: TRBV12-5
d_call: TRBD1
j_call: TRBJ2-2
cdr3_aa: CASADPGQFAGELFF
cdr3_nt: TGTGCTAGTGCTGACCCGGGACAGTTTGCCGGGGAGCTGTTTTTT

v_call: TRBV4-1
d_call: TRBD1
j_call: TRBJ2-6
cdr3_aa: CASSPIPGQGVSSGANVLTF
cdr3_nt: TGCGCCAGCAGCCCAATCCCGGGACAGGGGGTGTCCTCTGGGGCCAACGTCCTGACTTTC

v_call: TRBV7-8
d_call: .
j_call: TRBJ1-1
cdr3_aa: CASSFEGGSLETEAFF
cdr3_nt: TGTGCCAGCAGCTTCGAGGGAGGCTCTTTAGAGACTGAAGCTTTCTTT

v_call: TRBV6-1
d_call: .
j_call: TRBJ2-1
cdr3_aa: CASIETAQYNEQFF
cdr3_nt: TGTGCCAGCATTGAGACAGCGCAATACAATGAGCAGTTCTTC

v_call: TRBV19
d_call: TRBD2
j_call: TRBJ2-7
cdr3_aa: CASSSPWGTSGRYEQYF
cdr3_nt: TGTGCCAGTAGTTCTCCGTGGGGGACTAGCGGGAGATACGAGCAGTACTTC

v_call: TRBV7-3
d_call: TRBD2
j_call: TRBJ2-2
cdr3_aa: CASSSSLAGGPGELFF
cdr3_nt: TGTGCCAGCAGCTCCAGCCTAGCGGGAGGGCCGGGGGAGCTGTTTTTT

v_call: TRBV2
d_call: .
j_call: TRBJ2-1
cdr3_aa: CASSAEAGGVERFF
cdr3_nt: TGTGCCAGCAGTGCAGAAGCGGGTGGAGTAGAGCGGTTCTTC

v_call: TRBV11-3
d_call: TRBD2
j_call: TRBJ2-7
cdr3_aa: CASSETSGGSYEQYF
cdr3_nt: TGTGCCAGCAGCGAAACTAGCGGGGGCTCCTACGAGCAGTACTTC

v_call: TRBV6-5
d_call: .
j_call: TRBJ1-2
cdr3_aa: CASSYSGHKGYTF
cdr3_nt: TGTGCCAGCAGTTACTCGGGACACAAGGGCTACACCTTC

v_call: TRBV11-3
d_call: TRBD1
j_call: TRBJ2-5
cdr3_aa: CASSWDRGLETQYF
cdr3_nt: TGTGCCAGCAGCTGGGACAGGGGGCTGGAGACCCAGTACTTC

v_call: TRBV18
d_call: .
j_call: TRBJ2-1
cdr3_aa: CASSPQSESRGNEQFF
cdr3_nt: TGTGCCAGCTCACCACAGAGCGAGTCGCGGGGCAATGAGCAGTTCTTC

v_call: TRBV6-5
d_call: TRBD2
j_call: TRBJ2-7
cdr3_aa: CASTRGVGNEQYF
cdr3_nt: TGTGCCAGCACCCGGGGGGTAGGAAACGAGCAGTACTTC

v_call: TRBV14
d_call: .
j_call: TRBJ2-1
cdr3_aa: CASSQARQAYNEQFF
cdr3_nt: TGTGCCAGCAGCCAAGCCCGACAGGCATACAATGAGCAGTTCTTC

v_call: TRBV7-2
d_call: .
j_call: TRBJ1-1
cdr3_aa: CASSLFTQDTEAFF
cdr3_nt: TGTGCCAGCAGCTTATTTACGCAGGACACTGAAGCTTTCTTT

v_call: TRBV29-1
d_call: .
j_call: TRBJ1-1
cdr3_aa: CSVEDLGELNTEAFF
cdr3_nt: TGCAGCGTTGAAGATCTCGGGGAACTAAACACTGAAGCTTTCTTT

v_call: TRBV19
d_call: TRBD1
j_call: TRBJ1-6
cdr3_aa: CASSMNRDRINSPLHF
cdr3_nt: TGTGCCAGTAGCATGAACCGGGACAGGATAAATTCACCCCTCCACTTT

v_call: TRBV5-6
d_call: TRBD1
j_call: TRBJ2-1
cdr3_aa: CASSRRDSPGNEQFF
cdr3_nt: TGTGCCAGCAGCCGCCGGGACAGCCCCGGCAATGAGCAGTTCTTC

v_call: TRBV18
d_call: TRBD1
j_call: TRBJ2-7
cdr3_aa: CASSLQTGTGYEQYF
cdr3_nt: TGTGCCAGCTCACTCCAGACCGGGACAGGGTACGAGCAGTACTTC

v_call: TRBV5-1
d_call: .
j_call: TRBJ2-2
cdr3_aa: CASSSRSLAKNTGELFF
cdr3_nt: TGCGCCAGCAGCTCCAGATCCCTAGCGAAGAACACCGGGGAGCTGTTTTTT

v_call: TRBV4-1
d_call: .
j_call: TRBJ2-7
cdr3_aa: CASSVTASTSYEQYF
cdr3_nt: TGCGCCAGCAGCGTAACAGCTTCCACCTCCTACGAGCAGTACTTC